The 23 T cell receptor beta chains reported below all come from one sample, sequenced in a study of CD8 T cells in ankylosing spondylitis. MiXCR was run by TCRdb on the 5' RACE reads, yielding one entry per CDR3 protein. The sample has about 340,000 distinct CDR3 sequences; around 7.6% are singletons. Their cognate antigens are unknown. General study findings and limits: Ankylosing spondylitis blood appeared to carry a characteristic TCR beta motif of roughly eight highly homologous variants.

The sequencing sample was made of blood, either unsorted or a sorted T cell fraction (not recorded which). These TCRs come from a male donor with ankylosing spondylitis.

V is TRBV5-1 and J is TRBJ1-1; unclear D gene. This CDR3 contains 16 residues. CDR1 and CDR2 from the germline V gene are SGHRS and YFSETQ. Trimming took off 0 bases at V and 0 bases at J, with 12 bases between the two ends. The CDR3 DNA is TGCGCCAGCAGCTTGGAGGTCGGCAATTTGAACACTGAAGCTTTCTTT. Translating it yields CASSLEVGNLNTEAFF.

The CDR3 DNA is TGTGCCAGCAACGAATGGGAGGCCTTTGGCTACACCTTC. This encodes CASNEWEAFGYTF. The genes are TRBV12-3 or TRBV12-4 and TRBJ1-2; D gene unclear. The CDR3 runs 13 residues. Trimming cost V 7 bases and J 7 bases, with 16 bases left between them.

Here the CDR3 DNA reads TGTGCCAGCAGCTATAACTTACTCTCCTACAATGAGCAGTTCTTC. It encodes CASSYNLLSYNEQFF. J is TRBJ2-1 and V is TRBV11-3; D is undetermined. The CDR3 runs 15 residues. Germline values: CDR1 SGHNT, CDR2 YENEEA. V was clipped by 4 bases and J by 0 bases, with 10 bases between them. Full variable domain (missing parts from reference TRBV11-3 and TRBJ2-1): EAGVVQSPRYKIIEKKQPVAFWCNPISGHNTLYWYLQNLGQGPELLIRYENEEAVDDSQLPKDRFSAERLKGVDSTLKIQPAELGDSAVYLCASSYNLLSYNEQFFGPGTRLTVL.

The V and J genes are TRBV6-1 and TRBJ2-5; 11 nucleotides match TRBD2. The germline CDR1 and CDR2 sequences are MNHNS and SASEGT. The trim removed 2 bases at V and 1 base at J, leaving 6 bases unmatched. The CDR3 consists of 17 residues. CDR3 sequence (DNA): TGTGCCAGCAGTGAAATAGGGACTAGCGGCTTCCAAGAGACCCAGTACTTC. As protein: CASSEIGTSGFQETQYF.

V and J are TRBV11-2 and TRBJ2-3, with unresolved D. The V gene's germline CDR1 is SGHAT and CDR2 FQNNGV. V was cut by 6 bases and J by 0 bases, with 10 bases left in between. CDR3 size: 14 residues. The CDR3 loop is CASSLTTSTDTQYF. CDR3 DNA: TGTGCCAGCAGTTTGACAACTAGCACAGATACGCAGTATTTT.

The chain couples TRBV6-5 to TRBJ2-7; TRBD1 aligns across 7 bases. CDR1 and CDR2 (germline): MNHEY, SVGAGI. V lost 4 bases, J lost 3 bases, and 6 bases stayed unmatched. The CDR3 has 14 residues. DNA of the CDR3: TGTGCCAGCAGTTCGGGACAGCTGAACTACGAGCAGTACTTC. This gives the protein CASSSGQLNYEQYF.

The genes are TRBV12-3 or TRBV12-4 and TRBJ1-1; tentatively, D is TRBD1 (6 bases). There are 14 residues in the CDR3. Between the trimmed V and J ends, which lost 7 bases and 5 bases, there was a span of 17 bases. Written as DNA, the CDR3 is TGTGCCAGCACCATCGTCACAGGGTTAACTGAAGCTTTCTTT. Residues: CASTIVTGLTEAFF.

This clonotype was detected only a few times. The CDR3 DNA reads TGCGCCAGCAGATTTAGACAGGGCTCGGGGGAGACCCAGTACTTC. This gives the protein CASRFRQGSGETQYF. This chain joins TRBV5-1 and TRBJ2-5; 7 bases fit TRBD1. This CDR3 is 15 amino acids long. The germline V gene encodes CDR1 SGHRS and CDR2 YFSETQ. V shed 5 bases, J shed 5 bases, and the junction held 12 bases outside the gene matches.

V is TRBV5-1 and J is TRBJ2-5, with 7 bases matching TRBD2. The germline V gene has CDR1 SGHRS and CDR2 YFSETQ. The J segment lost 2 bases and the V segment lost 0 bases, leaving 10 bases of the junction unmatched. CDR3 length: 17 amino acids. The CDR3 here is CASSLGPGGGEQETQYF. The DNA of the CDR3 is TGCGCCAGCAGCTTGGGGCCGGGGGGTGGAGAGCAAGAGACCCAGTACTTC.

This clonotype was recorded at least ten times. This chain uses TRBV5-1 with TRBJ2-3; 15 nucleotides agree with TRBD2. This CDR3 is 16 amino acids long. V shed 2 bases, J shed 4 bases, and the junction held 2 bases outside the gene matches. CDR1 and CDR2 (germline): SGHRS, YFSETQ. CDR3 amino acids: CASSFRTSGRADTQYF. CDR3 DNA sequence: TGCGCCAGCAGCTTCCGGACTAGCGGGAGGGCAGATACGCAGTATTTT.

This clonotype showed up just a few times. The gene calls are TRBV9 and TRBJ1-5; weak D call: TRBD1 (6 bases). This CDR3 has 14 amino acids. V lost 4 bases and J 1 base, leaving 9 bases between the germline ends. Germline CDR1 reads SGDLS; CDR2 reads YYNGEE. The chain's CDR3 is CASSTGLSNQPQHF. CDR3 nucleotides: TGTGCCAGCAGCACAGGGCTCAGCAATCAGCCCCAGCATTTT.

This clonotype was observed a few times. The CDR3 coding sequence is TGTGCCAGCAGCCCTCTGAGCAGGTCCTCCTACGAGCAGTACTTC. Translating it yields CASSPLSRSSYEQYF. The genes are TRBV28 and TRBJ2-7, with D unclear. Trimming shortened V by 6 bases and J by 0 bases, and 15 bases separated the two germline ends. Germline CDR1 reads MDHEN; CDR2 reads SYDVKM. The CDR3 length is 15 residues.

This clonotype was counted many times. The chain has TRBV12-3 or TRBV12-4 and TRBJ1-1; the D is unclear. The CDR3 runs 12 residues. V gave up 3 bases and J gave up 10 bases, with 12 bases separating them. Written as DNA, the CDR3 is TGTGCCAGCAGTTTTCCGGGTCGGGGAGCTTTCTTT. Protein: CASSFPGRGAFF.

This clonotype showed up just a few times. The CDR3 reads CASSSGLPPNEQFF. Written as DNA, the CDR3 is TGTGCCAGCAGCTCAGGCCTACCCCCCAATGAGCAGTTCTTC. The chain combines TRBV7-9 with TRBJ2-1; D not certain. In germline, CDR1 is SEHNR, CDR2 FQNEAQ (reference sequence). V shed 4 bases and J shed 6 bases, with 13 bases lying between them. The length of the CDR3 is 14 residues.

This clonotype was found many times. The rearrangement links TRBV11-2 to TRBJ2-1; D is ambiguous. Trimming left V 5 bases short and J 2 bases short, with 19 bases between. The CDR3 loop spans 17 amino acids. Germline V gene data show CDR1 as SGHAT and CDR2 as FQNNGV. The CDR3 DNA sequence: TGTGCCAGCAGCCGACCCCCTAGTTACTCGACCTACAATGAGCAGTTCTTC. It specifies CASSRPPSYSTYNEQFF.

This clonotype has only a few counts. This chain links TRBV6-1 with TRBJ1-1, with a possible D match to TRBD1 (6 bases). V shed 6 bases and J shed 0 bases, with 11 bases lying between them. CDR1 and CDR2 (germline): MNHNS, SASEGT. This CDR3 has 14 residues. The CDR3 protein is CASSQQGLNTEAFF. The CDR3 nucleotides are TGTGCCAGCAGCCAACAGGGACTGAACACTGAAGCTTTCTTT.

This clonotype was seen a handful of times. The chain has TRBV29-1 and TRBJ2-5; no reliable D call. Trimming stripped 5 bases from V and 7 bases from J, with 11 bases between. Germline assignment: CDR1 SQVTM and CDR2 ANQGSEA. The CDR3 spans 11 residues. The CDR3 nucleotides read TGCAGCGTTTCCGTTTGGGGGACCCAGTACTTC. Its protein product is CSVSVWGTQYF.

The sample holds many counts of this clonotype. The chain is built from TRBV29-1 and TRBJ2-1; 7 bases are a match to TRBD2. The V and J ends lost 4 bases and 2 bases, in that order; junction bases with no gene match: 2. Germline CDR1 reads SQVTM; CDR2 reads ANQGSEA. CDR3 length equals 13 residues. CDR3 sequence: CSVVSGAYNEQFF. For the CDR3, the DNA is TGCAGCGTTGTCAGCGGGGCCTACAATGAGCAGTTCTTC.

This clonotype was counted between two and nine times. This sequence joins TRBV29-1 and TRBJ1-1, with 12 nucleotides matching TRBD1. This CDR3 comprises 16 residues. CDR1 SQVTM and CDR2 ANQGSEA come from the germline V gene. V shed 7 bases and J 5 bases; nucleotides not matched to a gene: 14. CDR3 sequence (DNA): TGCAGCGCCGCTGGGACAGGGGGCAATTTTATGACTGAAGCTTTCTTT. It specifies CSAAGTGGNFMTEAFF.

In this sample, this clonotype turned up a few times. This sequence joins TRBV5-1 and TRBJ2-3; 8 bases align to TRBD2. The CDR3 is 16 amino acids. The trim removed 3 bases at V and 4 bases at J, leaving 10 bases unmatched. The V gene's germline CDR1 is SGHRS and CDR2 YFSETQ. The CDR3 region is CASSWRTSSDSDTQYF. Written as DNA, the CDR3 is TGCGCCAGCAGCTGGAGGACTAGCTCTGACTCAGATACGCAGTATTTT.

In this sample, this clonotype turned up a few times. The chain uses TRBV29-1 and TRBJ2-6; no clear D gene. Trimming stripped 1 base from V and 3 bases from J, with 7 bases between. The CDR3 consists of 14 residues. The germline V gene has CDR1 SQVTM and CDR2 ANQGSEA. The CDR3 reads CSVEGPFGANVLTF. In DNA form, the CDR3 reads TGCAGCGTTGAAGGTCCTTTTGGGGCCAACGTCCTGACTTTC.

The chain uses TRBV29-1 and TRBJ1-1; 7 bases fit TRBD1. The CDR3 runs to 14 residues. Germline V gene sequence: CDR1 SQVTM, CDR2 ANQGSEA. J lost 1 base, V lost 4 bases, and 6 bases had no gene match. The chain's CDR3 is CSVVRQGGNTEAFF. The CDR3 DNA sequence: TGCAGCGTTGTTCGTCAGGGGGGGAACACTGAAGCTTTCTTT.

This clonotype was seen a few times. The chain couples TRBV4-1 to TRBJ1-6; 7 bases line up with TRBD1. The CDR3 spans 18 residues. Per germline, CDR1 MGHRA and CDR2 YSYEKL. V lost 4 bases, J lost 0 bases, and 9 bases stayed unmatched. This CDR3 is CASSRGGQPSSYNSPLHF. Here the CDR3 DNA reads TGCGCCAGCAGCCGGGGGGGACAGCCGAGCTCCTATAATTCACCCCTCCACTTT.